The TCR beta chain described here comes from a study of blood T cell repertoires in COVID-19. Sequenced by immunoSEQ multiplex PCR; TCRdb stores in-frame clones only, minus some. The table has about 49,000 clones, approximately 80% seen once. This clone has only a few counts. CDR1 SGHRS and CDR2 YFSETQ come from the germline V gene. CDR3 length equals 14 residues. V was clipped by 6 bases and J by 2 bases, with 11 bases between them. The specimen was peripheral blood. This chain joins TRBV5-1 and TRBJ2-2; tentative D call: TRBD1 (6 bases). The sequence was obtained from an elderly woman with COVID-19, enrolled during active disease. The CDR3 reads CASIPGHNTGELFF. Here the CDR3 DNA reads TGCGCCAGCATACCGGGACACAACACCGGGGAGCTGTTTTTT.